These T cell receptor beta chains were read from a single sample in a study of immune evolution from preneoplasia to lung adenocarcinoma. Measured with immunoSEQ multiplex PCR; TCRdb has only the in-frame clones, and not every one. In the table there are approximately 6,900 clones, around four fifths of which are singletons. Material for sequencing was FFPE lung adenocarcinoma in situ tissue. The receptors were sampled from a donor at least 70 years old with lung adenocarcinoma. CDR3s include the opening cysteine and the closing phenylalanine or tryptophan. The D gene is left open where the match is weak.

v_gene	j_gene	d_gene	CDR3nt	CDR3aa
TRBV18	TRBJ2-2	.	TGTGCCAGCTCACCGCCGGGGGCTCGGATGGCCGGGGAGCTGTTTTTT	CASSPPGARMAGELFF
TRBV15	TRBJ1-2	.	TGTGCCACCAGCAGAGATAGAGGGAGCGGCTACACCTTC	CATSRDRGSGYTF
TRBV29-1	TRBJ2-7	.	TGCAGCGTTGAAGAAAAGACAGGCTACGAGCAGTACTTC	CSVEEKTGYEQYF
TRBV5-4	TRBJ2-2	.	TGTGCCAGCAGCTTGGAGGGCACCTCGACCGGGGAGCTGTTTTTT	CASSLEGTSTGELFF
TRBV27	TRBJ2-6	.	TGTGCCAGCAGTTACCTCTCTGGGGCCAACGTCCTGACTTTC	CASSYLSGANVLTF
TRBV2	TRBJ2-3	TRBD2	TGTGCCAGCAGTCGCTCCACTAGCGGGGGTAGCACAGATACGCAGTATTTT	CASSRSTSGGSTDTQYF
TRBV11-3	TRBJ1-4	.	TGTGCCAGCAGCTTAGTCGACAGTGAAAAACTGTTTTTT	CASSLVDSEKLFF
TRBV21-1	TRBJ2-1	.	TGTGCCAGCAGCAAAAAAAAGGGGCTTAGACAGGGTATGTTTTACAATGAGCAGTTCTTC	CASSKKKGLRQGMFYNEQFF
TRBV7-2	TRBJ1-2	TRBD1	TGTGCCAGCAGTCGCGGACAGGGCTATGGCTACACCTTC	CASSRGQGYGYTF
TRBV7-6	TRBJ2-1	TRBD1	TGTGCCAGCAGCTTAGACCGATTGGACAGGGGGCTGAATGAGCAGTTCTTC	CASSLDRLDRGLNEQFF
TRBV6-6	TRBJ2-7	TRBD1	TGTGCCAGCAGTTACGAGGGGGCTTTATACGAGCAGTACTTC	CASSYEGALYEQYF